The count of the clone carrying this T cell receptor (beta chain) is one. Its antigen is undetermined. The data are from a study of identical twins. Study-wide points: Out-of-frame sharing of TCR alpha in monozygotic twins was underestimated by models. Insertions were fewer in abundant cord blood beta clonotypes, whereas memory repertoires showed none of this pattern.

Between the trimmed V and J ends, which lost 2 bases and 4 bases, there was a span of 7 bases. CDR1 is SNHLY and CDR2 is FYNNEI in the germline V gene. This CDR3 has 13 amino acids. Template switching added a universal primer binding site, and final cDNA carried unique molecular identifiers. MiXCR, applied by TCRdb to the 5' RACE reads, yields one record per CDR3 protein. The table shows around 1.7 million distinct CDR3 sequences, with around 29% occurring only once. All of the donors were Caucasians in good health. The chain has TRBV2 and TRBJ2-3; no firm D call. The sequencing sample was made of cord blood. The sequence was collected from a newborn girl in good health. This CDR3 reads CASSEPRSDTQYF. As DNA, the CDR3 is TGTGCCAGCAGTGAACCTCGGTCAGATACGCAGTATTTT.